Listed below are T cell receptor beta chains from one sample, sequenced in a study of T cell repertoires in aging, cancer and after chemotherapy. TCRdb used MiXCR to reprocess the multiplex PCR reads, holding one entry per CDR3 protein. Of fewer than 4,500 distinct CDR3 sequences detected, 27% appear once; the ten largest clones hold about 33%. The specimen sequenced was blood. The receptors were gathered from a human donor with a blood cancer. Each CDR3 is given with its conserved first and last residue. The order of the fields is D gene, V gene, clone size, J gene, CDR3 DNA, CDR3 protein. A D gene is named only where the DNA matches it firmly. Size values are once, few and many counts, or a class for expanded clones, and some rows have none.

NA	TRBV4-3	few	TRBJ2-7	TGCGCCAGCAGCCAAGATGAGGGCCAGGGACGGGAGCAGTACTTC	CASSQDEGQGREQYF
TRBD2	TRBV7-4	NA	TRBJ2-3	TGTGCCAGCAGCCCGGGGACTAGCGGGCCGGGGTATTTT	CASSPGTSGPGYF
TRBD2	TRBV27	few	TRBJ2-1	TGTGCCAGCAGTGCGGGACTAGCGGGCTACAATGAGCAGTTCTTC	CASSAGLAGYNEQFF
NA	TRBV19	NA	TRBJ2-3	TGTGCCAGTAGTCTAGGTAGCGGTAGCACAGATACGCAGTATTTT	CASSLGSGSTDTQYF
NA	TRBV6-5	few	TRBJ2-6	TGTGCCAGCAGTTCTCTACCCTCGCCTGGGGCCAACGTCCTGACTTTC	CASSSLPSPGANVLTF
NA	TRBV20-1	few	TRBJ2-3	TGCAGTGCGGACCCCCTTCTGGCGGGCGGCAGCACAGATACGCAGTATTTT	CSADPLLAGGSTDTQYF
TRBD2	TRBV19	NA	TRBJ2-7	TGTGCCAGTAGTCGGGGAGGGGACTACGAGCAGTACTTC	CASSRGGDYEQYF
NA	TRBV7-9	large	TRBJ2-4	TGTGCCAGCAGCCCTACGACAGGAACAGACATTCAGTACTTC	CASSPTTGTDIQYF
TRBD1	TRBV10-3	medium-sized	TRBJ2-7	TGTGCCACACAGGGGGCAGGTGCATACGAGCAGTACTTC	CATQGAGAYEQYF
NA	TRBV5-6	NA	TRBJ1-2	TGTGCCAGCAGCGTGAACCGGGACGGTGCGAGGGGTGGCTACACCTTC	CASSVNRDGARGGYTF
NA	TRBV6-1	medium-sized	TRBJ2-1	TGTGCCAGCAGTGAAGCTACGCGGGGCAAGCAGTTCTTC	CASSEATRGKQFF
NA	TRBV20-1	NA	TRBJ1-2	TGCAGTGCTAGCAGCGGCTATGGCTACACCTTC	CSASSGYGYTF
TRBD2	TRBV19	medium-sized	TRBJ2-1	TGTGCCAGTAGTTTGCGGGAGACCTACAATGAGCAGTTCTTC	CASSLRETYNEQFF
NA	TRBV30	medium-sized	TRBJ2-5	TGTGCCTGGAGTGTATCCGAGACCCAGTACTTC	CAWSVSETQYF
TRBD1	TRBV20-1	NA	TRBJ2-3	TGCAGTGCTAGAGGACAGGGAAGCACAGATACGCAGTATTTT	CSARGQGSTDTQYF
NA	TRBV29-1	NA	TRBJ1-1	TGCAGCGCTCAAGCAGGAGGAGTCCAAGCTTTCTTT	CSAQAGGVQAFF
TRBD1	TRBV7-6	medium-sized	TRBJ2-2	TGTGCCAGCAGCCTGCAGGGGGCCGGGGAGCTGTTTTTT	CASSLQGAGELFF
TRBD1	TRBV20-1	few	TRBJ1-5	TGCAGTGCTAGGACTGGACAGGTGTTCCGTCATCAGCCCCAGCATTTT	CSARTGQVFRHQPQHF
TRBD2	TRBV5-6	NA	TRBJ2-3	TGTGCCAGCAGCCTGACTAGCGGGACGAGGAGGGGCACAGATACGCAGTATTTT	CASSLTSGTRRGTDTQYF
TRBD2	TRBV6-6	once	TRBJ2-7	TGTGCCAGCAGTAACGTAGCGGGAGTCAACTCCTACGAGCAGTACTTC	CASSNVAGVNSYEQYF
NA	TRBV29-1	NA	TRBJ1-1	TGCAGCGTTGCAAGACAGATAAACACTGAAGCTTTCTTT	CSVARQINTEAFF
NA	TRBV7-9	few	TRBJ2-3	TGTGCCAGCAGCTTGGAGCCCGATTCGGGCACAGATACGCAGTCTTTT	CASSLEPDSGTDTQSF
NA	TRBV10-3	NA	TRBJ1-1	TGTGCCATCAGTGACCCGAACACTGAAGCTTTCTTT	CAISDPNTEAFF
TRBD2	TRBV15	medium-sized	TRBJ2-3	TGTGCCACCAGCCATCTAGCGGGAGGGCCTGAGCAAGATACGCAGTATTTT	CATSHLAGGPEQDTQYF
NA	TRBV7-9	few	TRBJ1-2	TGTGCCAGCAGCTTAGCTGGGAACTATGGCTACACCTTC	CASSLAGNYGYTF
NA	TRBV5-1	NA	TRBJ2-3	TGCGCCAGCAGCTTGAACGCGGGATTTAGCACAGATACGCAGTATTTT	CASSLNAGFSTDTQYF
TRBD2	TRBV19	NA	TRBJ2-2	TGTGCCAGTAGTATATCTAGCGGGTACGTCGGGGAGCTGTTTTTT	CASSISSGYVGELFF
TRBD1	TRBV5-1	NA	TRBJ2-1	TGCGCCAGCAGCTTCAGGACAGGGGACCACGAGCAGTTCTTT	CASSFRTGDHEQFF
NA	TRBV12-3/TRBV12-4	NA	TRBJ1-2	TGTGCCAGCAGTTTAGGGGGGTCCCTGGGCGGCTACACCTTC	CASSLGGSLGGYTF
NA	TRBV5-1	NA	TRBJ2-3	TGCGCCAGCAGCTCAACTCTTACTAGCACAGATACGCAGTATTTT	CASSSTLTSTDTQYF
TRBD1	TRBV30	medium-sized	TRBJ2-1	TGTGCCTGGAGTACCGGACAGGGACGGGCCAATGAGCAGTTCTTC	CAWSTGQGRANEQFF
TRBD1	TRBV24-1	NA	TRBJ1-2	TGTGCCACCAGTGTGGGGACAGGGAACTATGGCTACACCTTC	CATSVGTGNYGYTF
NA	TRBV11-2	medium-sized	TRBJ2-1	TGTGCCAGCAGCTTAACCCCTCCCTGGCAGTTCTTC	CASSLTPPWQFF
NA	TRBV6-1	NA	TRBJ1-4	TGTGCCAGCAGTGAGGGTACAACTAATGAAAAACTGTTTTTT	CASSEGTTNEKLFF
TRBD2	TRBV28	medium-sized	TRBJ2-7	TGTGCCAGCAGTCTTCGACCCGGACTAGCGGGAGAGGTGGTACAATACGAGCAGTACTTC	CASSLRPGLAGEVVQYEQYF
NA	TRBV5-6	NA	TRBJ2-5	TGTGCCAGCAGCTTAACAGGGATTGGGGGCCTAGAGACCCAGTACTTC	CASSLTGIGGLETQYF
NA	TRBV10-3	medium-sized	TRBJ2-3	TGTGCCATCAGGGACACAGATACGCAGTATTTT	CAIRDTDTQYF
NA	TRBV7-2	few	TRBJ1-4	TGTGCCAGCAGCATGGAGCTGAATGAAAAACTGTTTTTT	CASSMELNEKLFF
TRBD1	TRBV7-6	medium-sized	TRBJ2-2	TGTGCCAGCAGCCTACAGGGGGCCGGGGGCACCGGGGAGCTGTTTTTT	CASSLQGAGGTGELFF
TRBD1	TRBV18	large	TRBJ2-4	TGTGCCAGCTCACTGAGCGACAGGGGTTTCTTGGACATTCAGTACTTC	CASSLSDRGFLDIQYF
TRBD2	TRBV5-4	NA	TRBJ2-7	TGTGCCAGCAGCGTAGGGACTAGCGGAACCTACGAGCAGTACTTC	CASSVGTSGTYEQYF
NA	TRBV30	medium-sized	TRBJ2-6	TGTGCCACCGTTACAGGGTTTTCTGGGGCCAACGTCCTGACTTTC	CATVTGFSGANVLTF
NA	TRBV29-1	few	TRBJ1-1	TGCAGCGTTGTCAGACAGCAGAACACTGAAGCTTTCTTT	CSVVRQQNTEAFF
TRBD2	TRBV11-1	medium-sized	TRBJ2-4	TGTGCCAGCAGCCCCCGGACTAGCGGGTTAGCCAAAAACATTCAGTACTTC	CASSPRTSGLAKNIQYF
NA	TRBV7-9	few	TRBJ2-7	TGTGCCAGCAGCTTCGCGATGCAGGTCCACTACGAGCAGTACTTC	CASSFAMQVHYEQYF
TRBD2	TRBV29-1	medium-sized	TRBJ2-3	TGCAGCGCCGGAGCGGGAGGCACAGATACGCAGTATTTT	CSAGAGGTDTQYF
NA	TRBV7-6	NA	TRBJ1-6	TGTGCCAGCAGCCTGAAACAGGGTAATTCACCCCTCCACTTT	CASSLKQGNSPLHF
TRBD2	TRBV9	NA	TRBJ2-1	TGTGCCAGCAGCGTAGATCGCGGGAGCGTATACAATGAGCAGTTCTTC	CASSVDRGSVYNEQFF
NA	TRBV29-1	medium-sized	TRBJ1-2	TGCAGCGTTGAAATGGCCAAGGGGCATGGCTACACCTTC	CSVEMAKGHGYTF
TRBD1	TRBV7-2	few	TRBJ2-1	TGTGCCAGCAGCCACCTCGGACAGGGCTCCTACAATGAGCAGTTCTTC	CASSHLGQGSYNEQFF
TRBD1	TRBV6-5	medium-sized	TRBJ2-2	TGTGCCAGCAGGCCTAGGGACAGACCGAACACCGGGGAGCTGTTTTTT	CASRPRDRPNTGELFF
TRBD2	TRBV10-1	NA	TRBJ2-1	TGCGCCAGCAGTGAGCTGAGCGGGAGCCCCTACAATGAGCAGTTCTTC	CASSELSGSPYNEQFF
TRBD2	TRBV6-1	NA	TRBJ2-3	TGTGCCAGCAGTGTTGGGACTAGCGGGAGTTTGAGCACAGATACGCAGTATTTT	CASSVGTSGSLSTDTQYF
TRBD1	TRBV20-1	NA	TRBJ2-7	TGCAGTGCTCCGATAGACAGGGGGCTATACGAGCAGTACTTC	CSAPIDRGLYEQYF
TRBD2	TRBV5-6	medium-sized	TRBJ2-5	TGTGCCAGCAGCCTGACTAGCGGGGAAGAGACCCAGTACTTC	CASSLTSGEETQYF
NA	TRBV7-6	NA	TRBJ2-1	TGTGCCAACAGCTTAGAACGCGGAGAGACCTTATACAATGAGCAGTTCTTC	CANSLERGETLYNEQFF
NA	TRBV19	NA	TRBJ1-5	TGTGCCAGTAGTATTTCTGGGGGCAATCAGCCCCAGCATTTT	CASSISGGNQPQHF
NA	TRBV30	few	TRBJ1-1	TGTGCCTGGAGGAGGGGGAACACTGAAGCTTTCTTT	CAWRRGNTEAFF
TRBD1	TRBV18	few	TRBJ1-2	TGTGCCAGCTCACCGGACAGGTCCTATGGCTACACCTTC	CASSPDRSYGYTF